This TCR beta chain is from a study of radiotherapy plus CTLA-4 blockade in lung cancer. Those with chemo-refractory metastatic non-small-cell lung cancer were treated with focal radiation combined with CTLA-4 blockade using ipilimumab. Generated by immunoSEQ multiplex PCR, the TCRdb table keeps only in-frame clones and is missing some. The top ten clones hold around 7.7% of a sample with some 50,000 clones, approximately 79% of them seen once. This clonotype was sampled from a human donor with non-small cell lung cancer who had stable disease on radiotherapy plus ipilimumab. The source was peripheral blood, collected from a patient treated with radiotherapy plus ipilimumab.

CDR3 loop: CASSLGVGRVNTGELFF. The DNA for the CDR3 is TGTGCCAGCAGCTTGGGGGTTGGGAGAGTGAACACCGGGGAGCTGTTTTTT. V and J are TRBV5-4 and TRBJ2-2, with D tentatively TRBD2 (5 bases). Looked up from germline, CDR1 is SGHNT and CDR2 is YYREEE (reference sequence). The length of the CDR3 is 17 residues. Trimming removed 0 bases from V and 1 base from J, with 13 bases in between.